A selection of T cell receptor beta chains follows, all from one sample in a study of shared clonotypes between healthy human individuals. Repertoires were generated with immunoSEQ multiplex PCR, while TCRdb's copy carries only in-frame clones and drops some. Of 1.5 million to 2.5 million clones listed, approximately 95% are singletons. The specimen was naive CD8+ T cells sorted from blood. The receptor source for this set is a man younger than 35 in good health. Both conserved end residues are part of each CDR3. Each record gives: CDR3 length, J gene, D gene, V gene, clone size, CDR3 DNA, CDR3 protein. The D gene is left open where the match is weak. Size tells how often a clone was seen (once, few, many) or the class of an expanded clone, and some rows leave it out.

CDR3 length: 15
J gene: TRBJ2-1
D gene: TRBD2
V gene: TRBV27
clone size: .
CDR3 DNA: TGTGCCAGCAGTCCCAGGACTAGCGGGGACGATGAGCAGTTCTTC
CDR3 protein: CASSPRTSGDDEQFF

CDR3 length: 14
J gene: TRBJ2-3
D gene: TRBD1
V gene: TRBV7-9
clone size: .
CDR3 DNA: TGTGCCAGCAGACCGGGACAGAGCACAGATACGCAGTATTTT
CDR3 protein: CASRPGQSTDTQYF

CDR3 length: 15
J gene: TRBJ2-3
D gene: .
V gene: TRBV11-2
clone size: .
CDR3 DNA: TGTGCCAGCAGCCTCCTGTGGGGGATGGCAGATACGCAGTATTTT
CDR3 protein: CASSLLWGMADTQYF

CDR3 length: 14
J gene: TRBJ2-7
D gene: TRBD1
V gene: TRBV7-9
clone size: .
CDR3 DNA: TGTGCCAGCAGCCGAGGGGACAGGGCCTACGAGCAGTACTTC
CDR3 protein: CASSRGDRAYEQYF

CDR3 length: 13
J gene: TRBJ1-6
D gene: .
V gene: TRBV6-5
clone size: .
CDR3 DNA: TGTGCCAGCAGTTACTCGGGCGTGGACTCCCTCCACTTT
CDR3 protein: CASSYSGVDSLHF

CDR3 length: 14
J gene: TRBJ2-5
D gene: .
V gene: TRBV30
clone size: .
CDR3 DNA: TGTGCCTGGGGCCTTCAGGGGATACAAGAGACCCAGTACTTC
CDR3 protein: CAWGLQGIQETQYF

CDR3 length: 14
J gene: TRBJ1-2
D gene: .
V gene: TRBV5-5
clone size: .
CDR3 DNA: TGTGCCAGCAGCGACGGGACCATTAACTATGGCTACACCTTC
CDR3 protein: CASSDGTINYGYTF

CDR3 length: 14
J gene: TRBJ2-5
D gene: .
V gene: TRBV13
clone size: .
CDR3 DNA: TGTGCCAGCAGCTCGCAAGCGGGCGGCGTGACCCAGTACTTC
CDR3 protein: CASSSQAGGVTQYF

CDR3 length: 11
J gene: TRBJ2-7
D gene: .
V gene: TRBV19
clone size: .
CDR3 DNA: TGTGCCAGTAGTATCGGCGGCGAGCAGTACTTC
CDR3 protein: CASSIGGEQYF

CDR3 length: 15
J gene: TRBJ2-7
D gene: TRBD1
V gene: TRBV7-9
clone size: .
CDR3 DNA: TGTGCCAGCAGCCCCGTGGACAGGGGGCCCTACGAGCAGTACTTC
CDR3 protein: CASSPVDRGPYEQYF

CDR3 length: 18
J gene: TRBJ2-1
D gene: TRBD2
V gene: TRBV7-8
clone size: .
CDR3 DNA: TGTGCCAGCAGCTTACAACTAGCGGGAGTAGGGTCCTACAATGAGCAGTTCTTC
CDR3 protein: CASSLQLAGVGSYNEQFF

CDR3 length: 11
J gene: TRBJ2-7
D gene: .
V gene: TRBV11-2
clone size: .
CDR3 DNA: TGTGCCAGCAGCGAGACCTACGAGCAGTACTTC
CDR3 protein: CASSETYEQYF

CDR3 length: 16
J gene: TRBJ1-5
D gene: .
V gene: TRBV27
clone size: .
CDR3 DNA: TGTGCCAGCAGCCCTTGGGAAGGGCTGAGCAATCAGCCCCAGCATTTT
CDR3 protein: CASSPWEGLSNQPQHF

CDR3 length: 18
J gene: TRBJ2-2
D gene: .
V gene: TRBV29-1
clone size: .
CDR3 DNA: TGCAGCGTTGAAGGCCTCATGGGATCAGTTGGAGTGGGCGGGGAGCTGTTTTTT
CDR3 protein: CSVEGLMGSVGVGGELFF

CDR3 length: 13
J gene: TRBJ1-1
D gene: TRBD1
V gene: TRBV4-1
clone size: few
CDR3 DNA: TGCGCCAGCCGGACAGGGGCAAACACTGAAGCTTTCTTT
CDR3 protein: CASRTGANTEAFF

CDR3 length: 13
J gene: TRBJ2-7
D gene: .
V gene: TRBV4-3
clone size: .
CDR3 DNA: TGCGCCAGCAGCCAAGAAGAGGGGGGGGAGCAGTACTTC
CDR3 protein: CASSQEEGGEQYF

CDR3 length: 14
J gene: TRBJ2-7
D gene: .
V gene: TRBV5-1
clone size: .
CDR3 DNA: TGCGCCAGCAGCCTCTGGGGCGGAAACTACGAGCAGTACTTC
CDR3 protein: CASSLWGGNYEQYF

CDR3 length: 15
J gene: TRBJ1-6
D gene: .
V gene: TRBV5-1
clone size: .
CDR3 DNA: TGCGCCAGCAGCTTGGAATGGTTTCCTAATTCACCCCTCCACTTT
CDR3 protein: CASSLEWFPNSPLHF